The present T cell receptor beta chain was sequenced within a study of blood T cell repertoires in COVID-19. The overall study: Samples taken during acute and convalescent COVID-19 were collected in the United States, Italy and Spain. The cDNA or gDNA used as material had been derived from T cells, B-cell-depleted T cells, or PBMCs.

Study processing details: Amplifying reference gene primers gave estimates of nucleated cell counts. Method: immunoSEQ multiplex PCR; TCRdb's copy keeps in-frame clones and lacks some. V and J calls and clone size are as listed in that table; D and trimming were resolved from the DNA. The table shows 200,000 to 250,000 clones, with about 90% occurring only once. Germline CDR1 and CDR2: LNHDA and SQIVND (reference sequence). V lost 3 bases, J lost 8 bases, and 15 bases lay in between. This CDR3 contains 14 residues. This chain joins TRBV19 and TRBJ2-3; TRBD1 is a possible D gene (5 bases). The receptor was derived from a man aged 25-40 years with acute or convalescent COVID-19. The sequenced sample consisted of peripheral blood. The CDR3 DNA reads as TGTGCCAGTAGTATGGGCCAGGGATTGGTTACGCAGTATTTT. Translation: CASSMGQGLVTQYF.